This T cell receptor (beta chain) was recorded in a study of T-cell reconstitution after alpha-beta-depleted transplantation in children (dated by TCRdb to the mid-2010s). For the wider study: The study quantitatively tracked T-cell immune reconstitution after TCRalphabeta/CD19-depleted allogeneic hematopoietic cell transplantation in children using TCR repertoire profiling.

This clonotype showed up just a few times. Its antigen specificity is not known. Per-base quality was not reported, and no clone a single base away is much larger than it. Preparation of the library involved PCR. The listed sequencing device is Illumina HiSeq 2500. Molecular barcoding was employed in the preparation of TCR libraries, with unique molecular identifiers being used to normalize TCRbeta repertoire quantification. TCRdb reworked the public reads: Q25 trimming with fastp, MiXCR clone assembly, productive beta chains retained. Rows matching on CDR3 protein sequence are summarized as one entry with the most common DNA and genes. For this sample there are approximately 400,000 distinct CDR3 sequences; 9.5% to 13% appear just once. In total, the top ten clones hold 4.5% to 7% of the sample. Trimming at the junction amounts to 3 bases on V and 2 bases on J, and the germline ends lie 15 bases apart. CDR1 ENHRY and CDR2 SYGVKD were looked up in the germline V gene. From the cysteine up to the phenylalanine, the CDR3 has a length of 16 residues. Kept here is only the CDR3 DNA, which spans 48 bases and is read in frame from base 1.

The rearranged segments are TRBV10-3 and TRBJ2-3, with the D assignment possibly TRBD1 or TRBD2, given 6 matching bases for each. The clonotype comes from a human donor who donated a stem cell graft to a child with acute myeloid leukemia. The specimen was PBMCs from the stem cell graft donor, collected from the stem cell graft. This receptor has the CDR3 CAISESRRGVTDTQYF. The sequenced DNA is TGTGCCATCAGTGAATCCCGGAGGGGGGTCACAGATACGCAGTATTTT.